This is a list of T cell receptor beta chains from one sample in a study of T cells after somatic rescue of genetic block. This table comes from immunoSEQ multiplex PCR, and its TCRdb copy is limited to in-frame clones, with some not included. The profile covers 80,000 to 100,000 clones, with about 90% appearing a single time and more than 1.5% taken by the ten largest. The sample was peripheral blood mononuclear cells (PBMCs). The receptor set was obtained from a young woman. Each CDR3 is given with its conserved first and last residue. A D gene is named only where the DNA matches it firmly. Size is stated for part of the rows, as once, few or many counts, or as a class when the clone is expanded.

TGTGCCAGCCCGACAGGCGAAGGCTACACCTTC CASPTGEGYTF TRBV2 NA TRBJ1-2 NA
TGTGCCAACCAGCCCGTCAGGGTGGGCAATCAGCCCCAGCATTTT CANQPVRVGNQPQHF TRBV19 NA TRBJ1-5 NA
TGTGCCAGCAGTACACCGGGACAGTTAAACATTCAGTACTTC CASSTPGQLNIQYF TRBV28 NA TRBJ2-4 TRBD1
TGTGCCAGCAGCTTAGTTGGCGTAGCGGGAGTCGTAGTTTATGAGCAGTTCTTC CASSLVGVAGVVVYEQFF TRBV7-9 NA TRBJ2-1 TRBD2
TGTGCCAGCAGTGAATTAGGGACGGGGACAGGGGCCCCAGATACGCAGTATTTT CASSELGTGTGAPDTQYF TRBV25-1 NA TRBJ2-3 TRBD1
TGTGCTAGTGGCTTGAGTGGACCTAATCAGCCCCAGCATTTT CASGLSGPNQPQHF TRBV12-5 NA TRBJ1-5 NA
TGTGCCAGCAGCTTGCGGGCAGGGTGGGATGAAAAACTGTTTTTT CASSLRAGWDEKLFF TRBV5-4 NA TRBJ1-4 NA
TGTGCCAGCAGCTTAGAACTTAGGGGAGGCGCTACAATCTTGCCCCAGCATTTT CASSLELRGGATILPQHF TRBV7-8 NA TRBJ1-5 NA
TGTGCCAGCCGAAGGGACAGGGGGCTAGCTGAAGCTTTCTTT CASRRDRGLAEAFF TRBV27 NA TRBJ1-1 TRBD1
TGTGCCAGCAGTTACGCGGTCGCTGGAAACACCATATATTTT CASSYAVAGNTIYF TRBV6-5 once TRBJ1-3 NA
TGTGCCAGTAGTAAGGGGGGACTAGCGGGAGCCCATGAGCAGTTCTTC CASSKGGLAGAHEQFF TRBV19 NA TRBJ2-1 TRBD2
TGTGCCAGCAGTTTATTACCCCCATCTAGCGATCTCGGGGAGCTGTTTTTT CASSLLPPSSDLGELFF TRBV27 few TRBJ2-2 NA
TGCAGCGTCGGGGGCCAGGGGATCAATCAGCCCCAGCATTTT CSVGGQGINQPQHF TRBV29-1 NA TRBJ1-5 NA
TGTGCCAGCAGCTTAGTGGGCCGGGAGACCCAGTACTTC CASSLVGRETQYF TRBV7-8 NA TRBJ2-5 NA
TGTGCCATCATCGCTGGGACACTGTACCGGTGGGGAACGAGCAATCAGCCCCAGCATTTT CAIIAGTLYRWGTSNQPQHF TRBV10-3 NA TRBJ1-5 NA
TGTGCCAGCAGCGACCCGAGGGGAGGGGACCAACCTTACGAGCAGTACTTC CASSDPRGGDQPYEQYF TRBV9 NA TRBJ2-7 TRBD2
TGCGCCAGCAGCCTCGTCAACGTCCTGACTTTC CASSLVNVLTF TRBV5-1 NA TRBJ2-6 NA
TGTGCCAGCAGTCCTGGGGCGGGAGGGCCAGCCAAAAACATTCAGTACTTC CASSPGAGGPAKNIQYF TRBV7-8 NA TRBJ2-4 TRBD2
TGTGCCACCGTCTGGGGGGGGTCCTACGAGCAGTACTTC CATVWGGSYEQYF TRBV28 NA TRBJ2-7 TRBD2
TGTGCCAGCAGTTTATTCGGGGCCCTTAGCAATCAGCCCCAGCATTTT CASSLFGALSNQPQHF TRBV28 NA TRBJ1-5 NA
TGTGCCAGCAGTCCGGGGCTGACGAGCACAGATACGCAGTATTTT CASSPGLTSTDTQYF TRBV2 NA TRBJ2-3 NA
TGCGCCAGCAGCGCGCTAGCGTCCTCGAGCACAGATACGCAGTATTTT CASSALASSSTDTQYF TRBV5-1 NA TRBJ2-3 NA
TGTGCCAGCAGGACTTTAGGACTAGCTGCAGATACGCAGTATTTT CASRTLGLAADTQYF TRBV2 NA TRBJ2-3 TRBD2
TGTGCCAGCAGTCCCCGGGACAGGGGCAACTACGAGCAGTACTTC CASSPRDRGNYEQYF TRBV28 NA TRBJ2-7 TRBD1
TGTGCCAGTAGTATAGATCGGGCTGGGTTCGGTGGGGACTATGGCTACACCTTC CASSIDRAGFGGDYGYTF TRBV19 NA TRBJ1-2 NA
TGTGCCAGCAGCCCCCAATTTGGGCCCTACTACGAGCAGTACTTC CASSPQFGPYYEQYF TRBV7-9 NA TRBJ2-7 NA
TGTGCCAGCAGACAGACAGGGTTCGAGCAGTACTTC CASRQTGFEQYF TRBV5-8 NA TRBJ2-7 TRBD1
TGTGCCAGCTCCGGAGCGGGAGGGTCCTACGAGCAGTACTTC CASSGAGGSYEQYF TRBV25-1 NA TRBJ2-7 TRBD2
TGTGCCAGCAGTGCCCAGGGCACTGAAGCTTTCTTT CASSAQGTEAFF TRBV6-5 NA TRBJ1-1 NA
TGTGCCAGTTCCTCGGGAGGACCCACAGATACGCAGTATTTT CASSSGGPTDTQYF TRBV19 NA TRBJ2-3 TRBD2
TGTGCCAGCAGCTTTCATACGGGACAGGCCTACGAGCAGTACTTC CASSFHTGQAYEQYF TRBV11-2 NA TRBJ2-7 TRBD1
TGTGCCAGCAGTCCCCGGGTTCAGGGGGCAGGAGGCTACACCTTC CASSPRVQGAGGYTF TRBV6-4 NA TRBJ1-2 TRBD1
TGTGCCAGTAGTATAATGGATCCCCCCACGCAGCCCCAGCATTTT CASSIMDPPTQPQHF TRBV19 few TRBJ1-5 NA
TGTGCCAGCAGTGAAAACCTAGAAGGGCTCGGCTACACCTTC CASSENLEGLGYTF TRBV2 NA TRBJ1-2 NA
TGCGCCAGCAGCCCGGGACAGGGCACCTACGAGCAGTACTTC CASSPGQGTYEQYF TRBV4-3 NA TRBJ2-7 TRBD1
TGTGCCAGCAGCTTGGGGGCGGGCACAGATACGCAGTATTTT CASSLGAGTDTQYF TRBV5-4 NA TRBJ2-3 NA
TGTGCCAGCAAAGGGGTCCTAAACACCGGGGAGCTGTTTTTT CASKGVLNTGELFF TRBV7-9 NA TRBJ2-2 NA
TGTGCCAGCAGCAAAGAAGGGCAAGCGAGTGAAAAACTGTTTTTT CASSKEGQASEKLFF TRBV21-1 NA TRBJ1-4 NA
TGTGCCAGTAGTATAGCCGGACAGGAGCAGTACTTC CASSIAGQEQYF TRBV19 NA TRBJ2-7 NA
TGTGCCAGCAGCTTAGTGACTAATGAAAAACTGTTTTTT CASSLVTNEKLFF TRBV7-9 NA TRBJ1-4 NA
TGTGCCAGCTCCTGGGATGAATGGCTCAATCAGCCCCAGCATTTT CASSWDEWLNQPQHF TRBV6-1 NA TRBJ1-5 NA
TGCAGCGTTTTGACAGGCATGAATACTGAAGCTTTCTTT CSVLTGMNTEAFF TRBV29-1 NA TRBJ1-1 NA
TGTGCCAGCAGCTTATCGAGGACAGGAGTCTACGAGCAGTACTTC CASSLSRTGVYEQYF TRBV11-1 NA TRBJ2-7 TRBD1
TGTGCCATCAGTGGACCGCTAGGGCTAGCGGGAGGCCGGGAGCTGTTTTTT CAISGPLGLAGGRELFF TRBV10-3 NA TRBJ2-2 TRBD2
TGTGCCAGCAGCTTGTTTCCTAGCGGACCAAGCTGGATCGATGAGCAGTTCTTC CASSLFPSGPSWIDEQFF TRBV5-4 NA TRBJ2-1 TRBD2
TGCAAAGCCCCGGAGACCCAGTACTTC CKAPETQYF TRBV20-1 NA TRBJ2-5 NA